The 22 T cell receptor beta chains below were found in one sample sequenced in a study of cytomegalovirus exposure and HLA in healthy donors. The PCR was carried out with 60 Vbeta primers and 13 Jbeta primers. Sequenced by immunoSEQ multiplex PCR; TCRdb stores in-frame clones only, minus some. The data contain 150,000 or so clones, 60% to 80% of them singletons. The material sequenced was PBMCs. The receptors were sampled from a man between 18 and 29 years old in good health and CMV-seropositive.

A remark on this clone: Mismatch with germline at one junction end may stem from a read error. V is TRBV28 and J is TRBJ2-1; 7 bases are a match to TRBD2. The CDR3 loop spans 15 amino acids. CDR1 is MDHEN and CDR2 is SYDVKM in the germline V gene. The DNA of the CDR3 is TGTGCCAGCAGTTCACCCCGGGAGGCCGCCAATGGGCAGTTCTTC. It is translated as CASSSPREAANGQFF.

CDR3 sequence (DNA): TGTGCCAGCAGGAGATCAAGCACAGATACGCAGTATTTT. The encoded protein is CASRRSSTDTQYF. V is TRBV28 and J is TRBJ2-3; no definite D call. The V gene lost 6 bases and the J gene lost 0 bases, with 7 bases spanning the gap. The length of the CDR3 is 13 residues. The germline CDR1 and CDR2 sequences are MDHEN and SYDVKM.

J is TRBJ1-1 and V is TRBV27; D is unresolved. CDR1 is MNHEY, CDR2 SMNVEV, per germline (reference sequence). This CDR3 comprises 13 residues. V lost 3 bases to trimming and J lost 1 base, with 6 bases between them. The CDR3 spells CASSFSGNTEAFF. Here the CDR3 DNA reads TGTGCCAGCAGTTTTTCCGGGAACACTGAAGCTTTCTTT.

About this clone: The germline gene is not matched at one end of the junction; a read error may be the cause. The chain has TRBV4-2 and TRBJ1-5; D perhaps matches TRBD1 (6 bases). The CDR3 contains 16 residues. CDR1 and CDR2 (germline): LGHNA, YNFKEQ. CDR3 bases: TGTGCCCGCAGCCAATCGGGACAACCGACCAATCAGCCCCAGCATTTT. Its protein is CARSQSGQPTNQPQHF.

As DNA, the CDR3 is TGTGCCAGCAGCTTGAGAGGGCGGAACACTGAAGCTTTCTTT. Translation gives CASSLRGRNTEAFF. The chain couples TRBV11-2 to TRBJ1-1, with D unclear. The germline V gene encodes CDR1 SGHAT and CDR2 FQNNGV. The CDR3 runs to 14 residues. V was shortened by 3 bases and J by 1 base, with 9 bases between the two germline ends.

The chain combines TRBV9 with TRBJ2-3; D remains ambiguous. CDR3 length equals 15 residues. Germline V gives CDR1 SGDLS, CDR2 YYNGEE. The germline V and J ends were trimmed by 0 bases and 2 bases, with 10 bases remaining between them. CDR3 sequence reads: CASSVVDSPTDTQYF. The CDR3, as DNA: TGTGCCAGCAGCGTAGTCGACTCCCCCACAGATACGCAGTATTTT.

The CDR3 DNA sequence: TGTGCCAGCAGTGAATTCACAGGGGTGAACACCGGGGAGCTGTTTTTT. Its translation is CASSEFTGVNTGELFF. This sequence joins TRBV25-1 and TRBJ2-2; TRBD1 aligns across 7 bases. Trimming took 1 base from V and 1 from J; bases not matched to a gene: 3. The CDR3 has 16 amino acids. The germline V gene encodes CDR1 MGHDK and CDR2 SYGVNS.

The chain couples TRBV28 to TRBJ2-7; D uncertain. Germline assignment: CDR1 MDHEN and CDR2 SYDVKM. Trimming took 3 bases from V and 1 from J, leaving 13 bases between them. This CDR3 has 15 amino acids. In nucleotides, the CDR3 is TGTGCCAGCAGTTTGCCCCCTCCGGTGTCCTACGAGCAGTACTTC. Protein product: CASSLPPPVSYEQYF.

This clone has a single count. The chain is built from TRBV11-2 and TRBJ2-3, with 13 bases fitting TRBD2. The CDR3 is 17 amino acids. The germline V gene encodes CDR1 SGHAT and CDR2 FQNNGV. J was trimmed by 1 base and V by 5 bases; bases with no gene match: 6. CDR3 nucleotide sequence: TGTGCCAGCAGCCCCGGACTAGCGGGAGTTCGCACAGATACGCAGTATTTT. This encodes CASSPGLAGVRTDTQYF.

This chain links TRBV18 with TRBJ2-6; D might be TRBD1 (5 bases). The ends were cut back, 3 bases at V and 1 base at J, with 10 bases in the middle. Germline V lookup: CDR1 KGHSH, CDR2 LQKENI. The CDR3 is made up of 16 amino acids. For the CDR3, the DNA is TGTGCCAGCTCACCCCTCCAGGGATCTGGGGCCAACGTCCTGACTTTC. It codes for CASSPLQGSGANVLTF.

The V call is TRBV13, the J call TRBJ2-2; D possibly corresponds to TRBD2 (5 bases). This CDR3 has 16 amino acids. CDR1 and CDR2 from the germline V gene are PRHDT and FYEKMQ (reference sequence). Trimming took 1 base from V and 2 from J, leaving 11 bases between them. The CDR3 loop reads CASSLAGEFNTGELFF. In nucleotides, the CDR3 is TGTGCCAGCAGCTTAGCTGGGGAGTTCAACACCGGGGAGCTGTTTTTT.

This clone was observed once. This chain links TRBV19 with TRBJ2-3, with D possibly TRBD1 on 5 matching bases. Trimming cost V 5 bases and J 5 bases, with 11 bases left between them. This CDR3 has 13 residues. Looked up from germline, CDR1 is LNHDA and CDR2 is SQIVND (reference sequence). This CDR3 reads CASSGITGDTQYF. The CDR3 DNA is TGTGCCAGTAGTGGGATAACAGGAGATACGCAGTATTTT.

The chain uses TRBV27 and TRBJ2-5; 7 bases are shared with TRBD1. Per the germline V gene, CDR1 is MNHEY and CDR2 is SMNVEV (reference sequence). The CDR3 is made up of 16 amino acids. The J segment lost 4 bases and the V segment lost 3 bases, leaving 11 bases of the junction unmatched. The CDR3 DNA reads as TGTGCCAGCAGTTTGACAGGGACGAGGATGGGAGAGACCCAGTACTTC. Translation: CASSLTGTRMGETQYF.

The chain has TRBV11-2 and TRBJ2-5; D is perhaps TRBD1 (5 bases). The CDR3 totals 15 residues. Trimming shortened V by 3 bases and J by 2 bases, and 13 bases separated the two germline ends. Germline loops: CDR1 SGHAT, CDR2 FQNNGV. CDR3 DNA sequence: TGTGCCAGCAGCTTCTTTGGACACCGACAAGAGACCCAGTACTTC. Its translation: CASSFFGHRQETQYF.

On this clone itself: The sample carries other DNA sequences with the same CDR3. In DNA, the CDR3 is TGTGCCAGCTCACCGTACACAGATACGCAGTATTTT. It encodes CASSPYTDTQYF. The rearrangement links TRBV18 to TRBJ2-3; no definite D call. The CDR3 is 12 residues long. From germline, CDR1 is KGHSH and CDR2 LQKENI. Deletions cut 3 bases from V and 2 bases from J, with 3 bases between.

J is TRBJ2-1 and V is TRBV30; D possibly corresponds to TRBD2 (6 bases). CDR1 and CDR2 from the germline V gene are GTSNPN and SVGIG (reference sequence). This CDR3 contains 15 residues. Trimming took 3 bases from V and 0 from J, leaving 12 bases between them. CDR3 loop: CAWRFRGNSYNEQFF. As DNA, the CDR3 is TGTGCCTGGAGGTTTCGGGGGAACTCCTACAATGAGCAGTTCTTC.

This chain connects TRBV27 to TRBJ2-2, with a weak D call TRBD1 (6 bases). V lost 6 bases, J lost 8 bases, and 16 bases lay in between. The V gene's germline CDR1 is MNHEY and CDR2 SMNVEV (reference sequence). The CDR3 runs 14 residues. CDR3 DNA: TGTGCCAGCAGGAAAACAGGGCTCTCTGGGGAGCTGTTTTTT. Translating it yields CASRKTGLSGELFF.

Turning to this clone: Compared with germline, one end of the junction differs, possibly owing to a read error. The chain is built from TRBV28 and TRBJ2-5, with TRBD1 identical over 7 bases. This CDR3 is built from 13 residues. Per the germline V gene, CDR1 is MDHEN and CDR2 is SYDVKM. For the CDR3, the DNA is TGTGCCAGCGGGGTGGACAGGCAAGGGACCCAGTACTTC. As protein: CASGVDRQGTQYF.

The rearrangement links TRBV18 to TRBJ2-1; 9 bases agree with TRBD1. The ends lost 2 bases at V and 9 bases at J; junction bases unmatched: 8. This CDR3 spans 15 amino acids. Germline lookup yields CDR1 KGHSH and CDR2 LQKENI. Here the CDR3 DNA reads TGTGCCAGCTCACCAGGGACAGGGAGGGGTTTTGAGCAGTTCTTC. It is translated as CASSPGTGRGFEQFF.

The gene calls are TRBV9 and TRBJ2-3, with TRBD2 identical over 7 bases. J gave up 3 bases and V 5 bases, and 15 bases lay outside the gene matches. Germline CDR1 reads SGDLS; CDR2 reads YYNGEE. This CDR3 is 17 amino acids long. This CDR3 is CASSPTAGVTSTDTQYF. The DNA for the CDR3 is TGTGCCAGCAGTCCAACGGCGGGAGTAACGTCGACAGATACGCAGTATTTT.

This clone appeared a single time. The chain employs TRBV29-1 and TRBJ2-6; 7 bases match TRBD1. CDR1 is SQVTM, CDR2 ANQGSEA, per germline. The length of the CDR3 is 16 residues. J lost 0 bases, V lost 7 bases, and 9 bases had no gene match. The CDR3 region is CSASDRDFSGANVLTF. The CDR3 nucleotides are TGCAGCGCCTCCGACAGGGATTTCTCTGGGGCCAACGTCCTGACTTTC.

The table lists this clone with a few counts. J is TRBJ1-5 and V is TRBV7-2, with no clear D. The V gene lost 1 base and the J gene lost 0 bases, with 7 bases spanning the gap. CDR3 length: 15 residues. CDR1 and CDR2 (germline): SGHTA, FQGNSA. The CDR3 coding sequence is TGTGCCAGCAGCTTAGTAGGAGCTAGCAATCAGCCCCAGCATTTT. Its protein is CASSLVGASNQPQHF.